This T cell receptor beta chain was found in a study of blood T cells in healthy people across ages. Overall study results and limits: Long-lived donors had more naive CD4+ cells and higher diversity than aged donors.

For every donor, a draw yielded around 10 milliliters of peripheral blood. For the second PCR, which ran for roughly 7 to 11 cycles, a sample-barcoded 5' primer and a J-beta primer mix were used. A 12-random-nucleotide template-switch adaptor tagged each cDNA molecule. In TCRdb, the 5' RACE reads were re-called with MiXCR into one record per CDR3 protein. Of 1,500,000 or so distinct CDR3 sequences in the sample, 42% were seen once. Trimming took off 0 bases at V and 4 bases at J, with 14 bases between the two ends. The length of the CDR3 is 15 residues. The germline V gene encodes CDR1 SGHRS and CDR2 YFSETQ. About this clonotype: The antigen is unknown.

The sequence came from a woman between 18 and 29 years old in good health. J is TRBJ2-7 and V is TRBV5-1, with D tentatively TRBD1 (6 bases). The specimen was blood. The CDR3, as DNA: TGCGCCAGCAGCTTGGTTCAGGGGACCATGTACGAGCAGTACTTC. This translates into CASSLVQGTMYEQYF.